Presented here are 3 T cell receptor beta chains from one specimen sequenced in a study of siplizumab effects on memory and regulatory T cells. The assay was immunoSEQ multiplex PCR, and TCRdb's table has in-frame clones only and misses some. This sample carries approximately 100,000 clones, about 91% of them seen once, and the ten largest clones take around 2.7%. Source material: CD4+ T cells sorted from blood. These TCRs come from a human donor in good health. Some clones in this sample may be carry-over from other donors' samples.

The sample holds a few counts of this clone. The rearrangement links TRBV28 to TRBJ2-4; 8 bases fit TRBD1. CDR1 and CDR2 (germline): MDHEN, SYDVKM. The CDR3 consists of 13 residues. V dropped 5 bases and J dropped 8; count of bases not matched to a gene: 5. CDR3 protein: CASSRTGIDIQYF. The CDR3 DNA sequence: TGTGCCAGCAGTCGGACAGGGATAGACATTCAGTACTTC.

This chain links TRBV19 with TRBJ1-2; no firm D call. CDR1 and CDR2 (germline): LNHDA, SQIVND (reference sequence). The V end was cut by 3 bases, the J end by 1 base, with 6 bases between. The CDR3 extends over 13 amino acids. The CDR3 spells CASSIKINYGYTF. Written as DNA, the CDR3 is TGTGCCAGTAGTATCAAGATTAACTATGGCTACACCTTC.

V gene TRBV15 combines with J gene TRBJ1-5; weak D call: TRBD1 (6 bases). This CDR3 has 14 amino acids. V was clipped by 5 bases and J by 4 bases, with 12 bases between them. Looked up from germline, CDR1 is LNHNV and CDR2 is YYDKDF (reference sequence). CDR3 protein: CATSLTGWNQPQHF. The DNA of the CDR3 is TGTGCCACCAGCCTTACAGGGTGGAATCAGCCCCAGCATTTT.